This T cell receptor (beta chain) emerged from a study of cytomegalovirus exposure and HLA in healthy donors. This CDR3 region has 15 residues. Trimming pared 0 bases from V and 0 bases from J, leaving 9 bases between. Germline V lookup: CDR1 SGHTS, CDR2 YDEGEE. Whole-study findings and limits: On later analysis, the bulk of CMV-associated TCR beta chains appeared to be HLA-restricted. Confirmation in vitro established that a few CMV-associated chains were specific for CMV antigens. The classifier was said to identify cytomegalovirus status with high specificity and sensitivity. V segments that were indistinguishable, TRBV6-2 and TRBV6-3 among them, were omitted from analysis.

Both 60 Vbeta primers and 13 Jbeta primers went into the PCR. Only in-frame clones appear in the TCRdb table, and some are missing; sequencing was by immunoSEQ multiplex PCR. Of roughly 100,000 clones in the sample, 73% are singletons; the top ten hold approximately 3.5%. Remarks on this clone: The antigen is not known.

The chain is built from TRBV5-8 and TRBJ1-2; D perhaps matches TRBD1 (6 bases). The sequence was obtained from a man aged 35 to 55 in good health and CMV-seronegative. The sequenced sample was PBMCs. Here the CDR3 reads CASSLAGDANYGYTF. In DNA form, the CDR3 reads TGTGCCAGCAGCTTGGCAGGGGACGCTAACTATGGCTACACCTTC.